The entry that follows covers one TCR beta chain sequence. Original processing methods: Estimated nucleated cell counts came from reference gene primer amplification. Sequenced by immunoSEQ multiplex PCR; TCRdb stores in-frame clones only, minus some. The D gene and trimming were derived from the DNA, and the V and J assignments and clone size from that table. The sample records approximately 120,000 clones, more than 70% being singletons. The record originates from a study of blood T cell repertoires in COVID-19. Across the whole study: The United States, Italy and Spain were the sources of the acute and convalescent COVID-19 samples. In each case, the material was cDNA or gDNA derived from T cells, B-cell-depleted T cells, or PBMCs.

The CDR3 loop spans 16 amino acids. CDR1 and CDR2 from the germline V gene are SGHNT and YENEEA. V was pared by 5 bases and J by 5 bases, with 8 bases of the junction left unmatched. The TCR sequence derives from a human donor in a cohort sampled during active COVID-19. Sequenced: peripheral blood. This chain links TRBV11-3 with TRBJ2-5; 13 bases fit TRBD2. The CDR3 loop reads CASSARTSGSKETQYF. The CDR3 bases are TGTGCCAGCAGCGCCAGGACTAGCGGGAGTAAGGAGACCCAGTACTTC.